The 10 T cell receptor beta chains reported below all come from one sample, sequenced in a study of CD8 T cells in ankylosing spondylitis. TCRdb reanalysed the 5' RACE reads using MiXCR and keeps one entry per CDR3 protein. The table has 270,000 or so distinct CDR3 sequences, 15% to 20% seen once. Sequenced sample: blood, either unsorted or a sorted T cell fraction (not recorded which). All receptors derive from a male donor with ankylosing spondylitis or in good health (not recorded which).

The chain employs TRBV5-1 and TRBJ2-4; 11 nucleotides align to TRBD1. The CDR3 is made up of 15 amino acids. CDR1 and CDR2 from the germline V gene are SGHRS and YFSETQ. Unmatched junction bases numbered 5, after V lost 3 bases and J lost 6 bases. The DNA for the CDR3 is TGCGCCAGCAGCTGGACAGGGGGCGGGGTAAACATTCAGTACTTC. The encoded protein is CASSWTGGGVNIQYF. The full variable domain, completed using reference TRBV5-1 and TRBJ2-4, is KAGVTQTPRYLIKTRGQQVTLSCSPISGHRSVSWYQQTPGQGLQFLFEYFSETQRNKGNFPGRFSGRQFSNSRSEMNVSTLELGDSALYLCASSWTGGGVNIQYFGAGTRLSVL.

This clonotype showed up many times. As DNA, the CDR3 is TGCAGTGCTCTAGCGGTCTCCTACAATGAGCAGTTCTTC. This sequence encodes CSALAVSYNEQFF. The V and J genes are TRBV20-1 and TRBJ2-1; TRBD2 agrees at 7 bases. The CDR3 totals 13 residues. The trim removed 5 bases at V and 0 bases at J, leaving 1 base unmatched. Germline V gene lookup returns CDR1 DFQATT and CDR2 SNEGSKA (reference sequence).

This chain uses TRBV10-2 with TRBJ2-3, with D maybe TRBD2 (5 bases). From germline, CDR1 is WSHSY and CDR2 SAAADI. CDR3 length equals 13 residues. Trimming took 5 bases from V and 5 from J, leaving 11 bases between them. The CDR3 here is CASSPKGGDTQYF. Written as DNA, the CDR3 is TGCGCCAGCAGTCCAAAAGGAGGAGATACGCAGTATTTT.

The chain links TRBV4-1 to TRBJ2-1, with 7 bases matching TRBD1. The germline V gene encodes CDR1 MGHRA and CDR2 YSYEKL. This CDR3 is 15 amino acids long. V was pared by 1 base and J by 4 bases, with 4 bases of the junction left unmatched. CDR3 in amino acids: CASSQATGVYNEQFF. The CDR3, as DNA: TGCGCCAGCAGCCAAGCAACAGGGGTATACAATGAGCAGTTCTTC.

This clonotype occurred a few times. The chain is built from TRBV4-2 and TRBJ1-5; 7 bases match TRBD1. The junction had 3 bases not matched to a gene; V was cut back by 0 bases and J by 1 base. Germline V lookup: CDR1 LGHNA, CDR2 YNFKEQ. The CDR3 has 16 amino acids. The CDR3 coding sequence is TGTGCCAGCAGCCAAGATCAACAGGGGAGCAATCAGCCCCAGCATTTT. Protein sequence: CASSQDQQGSNQPQHF.

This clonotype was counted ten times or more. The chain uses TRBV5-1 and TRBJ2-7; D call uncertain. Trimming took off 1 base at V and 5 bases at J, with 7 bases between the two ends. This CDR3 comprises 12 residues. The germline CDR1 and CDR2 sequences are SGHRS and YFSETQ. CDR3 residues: CASSLWGNEQYF. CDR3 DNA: TGCGCCAGCAGCTTGTGGGGAAACGAGCAGTACTTC.

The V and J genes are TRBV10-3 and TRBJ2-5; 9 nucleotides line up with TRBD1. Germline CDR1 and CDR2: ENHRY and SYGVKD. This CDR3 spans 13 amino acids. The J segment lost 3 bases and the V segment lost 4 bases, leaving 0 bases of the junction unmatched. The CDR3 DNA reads TGTGCCATCAGTGGGGACAGGGAAGAGACCCAGTACTTC. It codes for CAISGDREETQYF.

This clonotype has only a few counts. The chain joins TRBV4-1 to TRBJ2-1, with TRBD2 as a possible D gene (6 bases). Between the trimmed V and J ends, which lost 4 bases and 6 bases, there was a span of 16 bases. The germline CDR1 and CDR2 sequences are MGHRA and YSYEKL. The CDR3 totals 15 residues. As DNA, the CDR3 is TGCGCCAGCAGCCCAGCCCCCCTAGCGCCCAATGAGCAGTTCTTC. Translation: CASSPAPLAPNEQFF.

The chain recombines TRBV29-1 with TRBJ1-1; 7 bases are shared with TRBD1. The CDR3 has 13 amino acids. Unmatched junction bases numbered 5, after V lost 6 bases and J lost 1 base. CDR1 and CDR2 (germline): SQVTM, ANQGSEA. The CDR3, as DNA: TGCAGCGTGGGGGGACAGCAGAACACTGAAGCTTTCTTT. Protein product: CSVGGQQNTEAFF.

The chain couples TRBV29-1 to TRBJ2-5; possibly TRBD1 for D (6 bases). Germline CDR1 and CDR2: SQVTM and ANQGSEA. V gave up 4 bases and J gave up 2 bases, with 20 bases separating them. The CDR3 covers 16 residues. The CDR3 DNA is TGCAGCGTTGGGGGCCTGACAGGCGGAATACAAGAGACCCAGTACTTC. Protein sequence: CSVGGLTGGIQETQYF.